Below, 20 T cell receptor beta chains from the same sample are listed, as sequenced in a study of beta chain features in type 1 diabetes. The antigens for these receptors are not known. Study-level results: Within each of all four CD4+ subsets, Type 1 diabetes patients had TCRB CDR3s that were moderately but significantly shorter.

The isolated RNA, all of it, was reverse transcribed, so expressed TCRB transcripts were what got sequenced. The table came from immunoSEQ multiplex PCR; TCRdb's copy has only in-frame clones and leaves some out. This table holds 100,000 to 150,000 clones, 15% to 20% found once. Sequenced input: central memory CD4+ T cells from blood. The receptor set was obtained from a man aged 18 to 35 with type 1 diabetes.

This clone was seen many times. Additional DNA sequences in this sample encode the identical CDR3. The chain uses TRBV10-3 and TRBJ2-3; TRBD2 aligns across 7 bases. There are 17 residues in the CDR3. Germline assignment: CDR1 ENHRY and CDR2 SYGVKD. V shed 0 bases and J 1 base; nucleotides not matched to a gene: 7. The DNA for the CDR3 is TGTGCCATCAGTGAGTCGATTTTGGCGGGGGGCACAGATACGCAGTATTTT. This encodes CAISESILAGGTDTQYF.

The rearrangement joins TRBV2 to TRBJ1-2, with 7 bases matching TRBD1. This CDR3 has 15 residues. The ends lost 10 bases at V and 6 bases at J; junction bases unmatched: 17. Germline CDR1 reads SNHLY; CDR2 reads FYNNEI. CDR3: CATPKGTEALDGYTF. DNA of the CDR3: TGTGCCACCCCGAAGGGGACAGAGGCTCTGGATGGCTACACCTTC.

This clone has more than one count but fewer than ten. V gene TRBV20-1 combines with J gene TRBJ2-7; D remains unclear. This CDR3 contains 11 residues. Trimming left V 5 bases short and J 9 bases short, with 14 bases between. Germline CDR1 DFQATT, CDR2 SNEGSKA (reference sequence). This CDR3 is CSAPFRAGQYF. The CDR3 DNA follows: TGCAGTGCTCCTTTCCGGGCCGGGCAGTACTTC.

This clone was detected only a few times. V and J are TRBV29-1 and TRBJ2-5, with 12 bases fitting TRBD1. The CDR3 extends over 15 amino acids. Germline CDR1 is SQVTM and CDR2 is ANQGSEA. Germline trimming cut 6 bases from V and 1 base from J; bases unmatched to any gene: 6. The CDR3 loop reads CSVLGQGASQETQYF. As DNA, the CDR3 is TGCAGCGTCTTGGGACAGGGGGCTTCCCAAGAGACCCAGTACTTC.

The gene calls are TRBV11-2 and TRBJ2-4; TRBD1 is a possible D gene (6 bases). The CDR3 sequence is 13 residues long. Germline V CDR1 and CDR2: SGHAT, FQNNGV. V was pared by 5 bases and J by 4 bases, with 9 bases between. CDR3 in DNA: TGTGCCAGCAGCAGCGGACAGAAAAACATTCAGTACTTC. It translates to CASSSGQKNIQYF.

This clone came up a few times. The chain links TRBV27 to TRBJ2-4; possibly TRBD2 for D (6 bases). The CDR3 runs to 13 residues. V was pared by 3 bases and J by 8 bases, with 11 bases between. Germline V gene sequence: CDR1 MNHEY, CDR2 SMNVEV (reference sequence). The CDR3 reads CASSLRGSDIQYF. The CDR3, as DNA: TGTGCCAGCAGTTTGCGGGGTAGTGACATTCAGTACTTC.

This clone was seen ten or more times. V usage is TRBV9 and J usage is TRBJ2-7; D unresolved. V was pared by 4 bases and J by 0 bases, with 11 bases between. The CDR3 spans 14 residues. Looked up from germline, CDR1 is SGDLS and CDR2 is YYNGEE. The CDR3: CASSPLPSSYEQYF. CDR3 sequence (DNA): TGTGCCAGCAGCCCCCTGCCGAGCTCCTACGAGCAGTACTTC.

The sample holds a few counts of this clone. The rearrangement links TRBV14 to TRBJ2-4, with a possible D match to TRBD1 (5 bases). Germline values: CDR1 SGHDN, CDR2 FVKESK. This CDR3 is built from 14 residues. Trimming cost V 9 bases and J 1 base, with 13 bases left between them. The CDR3 here is CASNQGNAKNIQYF. The CDR3 nucleotides read TGTGCCAGTAACCAGGGTAACGCCAAAAACATTCAGTACTTC.

This clone turned up a few times. V is TRBV28 and J is TRBJ2-6; a possible D gene is TRBD2 (6 bases). The CDR3 loop spans 15 amino acids. Germline V gives CDR1 MDHEN, CDR2 SYDVKM. V was pared by 8 bases and J by 0 bases, with 11 bases between. This chain's CDR3 is CASSLGGSGANVLTF. CDR3 nucleotides: TGTGCCAGCTCCCTGGGGGGCTCTGGGGCCAACGTCCTGACTTTC.

V usage is TRBV19 and J usage is TRBJ2-5, with 7 bases matching TRBD2. CDR1 is LNHDA and CDR2 is SQIVND in the germline V gene (reference sequence). The CDR3 has 13 residues. The ends lost 9 bases at V and 4 bases at J; junction bases unmatched: 8. The CDR3 protein is CARRPGGRETQYF. CDR3 coding DNA: TGTGCCAGACGCCCCGGGGGGAGAGAGACCCAGTACTTC.

This chain uses TRBV18 with TRBJ2-5; no reliable D call. CDR3 size: 15 residues. The V end was cut by 2 bases, the J end by 2 bases, with 12 bases between. The germline gives CDR1 KGHSH, CDR2 LQKENI. CDR3 sequence reads: CASSPIMAGQETQYF. The CDR3 DNA reads TGTGCCAGCTCACCAATTATGGCAGGACAAGAGACCCAGTACTTC. The variable domain in full, completed from reference TRBV18 and TRBJ2-5, reads NAGVMQNPRHLVRRRGQEARLRCSPMKGHSHVYWYRQLPEEGLKFMVYLQKENIIDESGMPKERFSAEFPKEGPSILRIQQVVRGDSAAYFCASSPIMAGQETQYFGPGTRLLVL.

The rearrangement joins TRBV2 to TRBJ1-1; D not certain. Trimming pared 1 base from V and 5 bases from J, leaving 8 bases between. Germline-derived CDR1 and CDR2 are SNHLY and FYNNEI. The CDR3 length is 13 residues. The CDR3 DNA reads TGTGCCAGCAGTGAAGGAGGAAAAACTGAAGCTTTCTTT. Encoded protein: CASSEGGKTEAFF. Full variable domain (remainder filled in from reference TRBV2 and TRBJ1-1): EPEVTQTPSHQVTQMGQEVILRCVPISNHLYFYWYRQILGQKVEFLVSFYNNEISEKSEIFDDQFSVERPDGSNFTLKIRSTKLEDSAMYFCASSEGGKTEAFFGQGTRLTVV.

The table lists this clone with many counts. This sequence joins TRBV11-3 and TRBJ2-3; the D gene is possibly TRBD1 (6 bases). V lost 3 bases, J lost 2 bases, and 9 bases lay in between. Per the germline V gene, CDR1 is SGHNT and CDR2 is YENEEA. CDR3 length: 14 amino acids. CDR3 sequence: CASSLQGHTDTQYF. The CDR3 DNA sequence: TGTGCCAGCAGCTTGCAGGGGCACACAGATACGCAGTATTTT.

The genes are TRBV7-2 and TRBJ2-1; D ambiguous. The CDR3 runs to 14 residues. Germline lookup yields CDR1 SGHTA and CDR2 FQGNSA. Trimming removed 4 bases from V and 2 bases from J, with 9 bases in between. CDR3 bases: TGTGCCAGCAGCTCCCTCGGGCCCTACAATGAGCAGTTCTTC. Translated: CASSSLGPYNEQFF.

This clone was seen only a few times. The chain links TRBV6-5 to TRBJ2-1; 8 nucleotides line up with TRBD2. CDR1 and CDR2 from the germline V gene are MNHEY and SVGAGI. The CDR3 contains 15 residues. The J segment lost 3 bases and the V segment lost 7 bases, leaving 8 bases of the junction unmatched. Here the CDR3 reads CASISSGTSYNEQFF. The DNA for the CDR3 is TGTGCCAGCATCTCATCCGGGACTAGCTACAATGAGCAGTTCTTC.

This clone was seen more than once but under ten times. The sample contains more than one DNA sequence encoding this CDR3. This chain joins TRBV7-2 and TRBJ2-5, with D uncertain. V was trimmed by 8 bases and J by 0 bases, leaving 7 bases between them. Germline CDR1 SGHTA, CDR2 FQGNSA. The CDR3 is 12 residues long. CDR3 sequence reads: CASSPNQETQYF. CDR3 bases: TGTGCCAGCTCGCCGAACCAAGAGACCCAGTACTTC.

This rearrangement joins TRBV29-1 to TRBJ1-5, with 8 bases fitting TRBD1. The CDR3 consists of 13 residues. With V trimmed by 7 bases and J by 6 bases, 8 bases remained unmatched. CDR1 and CDR2 (germline): SQVTM, ANQGSEA. The CDR3 coding sequence is TGCAGCGCCTCGGACAGGGAAAGTCAGCCCCAGCATTTT. Its protein is CSASDRESQPQHF.

The J gene is TRBJ2-7, the V gene TRBV7-2; possible D gene TRBD1, 5 bases. V lost 5 bases and J 1 base, leaving 15 bases between the germline ends. Germline values: CDR1 SGHTA, CDR2 FQGNSA. This CDR3 has 15 residues. The DNA for the CDR3 is TGTGCCAGCAGCCGAATTTCAGGGTCTTCCTACGAGCAGTACTTC. As protein: CASSRISGSSYEQYF.

This clone occurred a few times. This sequence joins TRBV9 and TRBJ2-5; tentative D call: TRBD1 (5 bases). The J call may be faulty, since TRBJ2-7 better matches the DNA end. The CDR3 consists of 11 residues. Per germline, CDR1 SGDLS and CDR2 YYNGEE. The CDR3 nucleotides read TGTGCCAGCGGCAATAGGGGCGAGCAGTACTTC. It codes for CASGNRGEQYF.

A few counts support this clone. The chain recombines TRBV6-1 with TRBJ2-7; D is perhaps TRBD1 (5 bases). This CDR3 is 14 amino acids long. Deletions cut 1 base from V and 7 bases from J, with 14 bases between. CDR1 and CDR2 from the germline V gene are MNHNS and SASEGT. DNA of the CDR3: TGTGCCAGCAGTGAAGTGAGGCGCAGGGTGGAGCAGTACTTC. Its translation: CASSEVRRRVEQYF.